The 25 T cell receptor beta chains given below trace back to one sample, sequenced in a study of blood T cell repertoires in COVID-19. TCRdb's copy holds only in-frame clones and misses some; the assay was immunoSEQ multiplex PCR. The data contain about 240,000 clones, roughly 80% of them seen just once; the ten biggest clones take up approximately 4.5%. The specimen was peripheral blood. The source is an older woman with acute or convalescent COVID-19.

This chain joins TRBV15 and TRBJ1-4; maybe TRBD1 (5 bases). The germline V and J ends were trimmed by 7 bases and 8 bases, with 17 bases remaining between them. Germline CDR1 and CDR2: LNHNV and YYDKDF (reference sequence). The CDR3 consists of 14 residues. CDR3 nucleotide sequence: TGTGCCACCAAGTCAAGGCAGGGCGAAGAAAAACTGTTTTTT. It encodes CATKSRQGEEKLFF.

This chain links TRBV6-1 with TRBJ2-1, with D perhaps TRBD2 (5 bases). The CDR3 covers 15 residues. V gave up 2 bases and J gave up 2 bases, with 10 bases separating them. From germline, CDR1 is MNHNS and CDR2 SASEGT. The CDR3 reads CASSERWETYNEQFF. In DNA form, the CDR3 reads TGTGCCAGCAGTGAAAGGTGGGAGACCTACAATGAGCAGTTCTTC.

The genes are TRBV19 and TRBJ1-4, with D tentatively TRBD1 (6 bases). Trimming stripped 5 bases from V and 3 bases from J, with 13 bases between. This CDR3 has 15 amino acids. Germline loops: CDR1 LNHDA, CDR2 SQIVND (reference sequence). CDR3 amino acids: CASSPQTGPNEKLFF. The CDR3 region has the DNA TGTGCCAGTAGTCCTCAGACAGGCCCTAATGAAAAACTGTTTTTT.

The chain employs TRBV7-2 and TRBJ2-1; D call uncertain. This CDR3 is 13 amino acids long. V lost 1 base to trimming and J lost 9 bases, with 10 bases between them. The germline V gene has CDR1 SGHTA and CDR2 FQGNSA. CDR3 nucleotides: TGTGCCAGCAGCTTAGTCGTGCTCGGTGAGCAGTTCTTC. It encodes CASSLVVLGEQFF.

The V call is TRBV5-5, the J call TRBJ2-1, with 8 bases lining up with TRBD1. Germline CDR1 and CDR2: SGHKS and YYEKEE (reference sequence). This CDR3 region has 18 residues. After removal of 5 bases from V and 0 bases from J, the junction contained 13 bases not matched to a gene. CDR3 loop: CASSYQPGQVSSYNEQFF. DNA for the CDR3: TGTGCCAGCAGTTACCAACCGGGACAGGTCAGCTCCTACAATGAGCAGTTCTTC.

The chain carries TRBV5-1 and TRBJ1-5; no clear D gene. The germline V gene has CDR1 SGHRS and CDR2 YFSETQ. The CDR3 contains 13 residues. Trimming left V 4 bases short and J 1 base short, with 6 bases between. CDR3 in DNA: TGCGCCAGCAGCCAAGAGAGCAATCAGCCCCAGCATTTT. It encodes CASSQESNQPQHF. Based on the CDR3 plus reference TRBV5-1 and TRBJ1-5, the full variable domain is KAGVTQTPRYLIKTRGQQVTLSCSPISGHRSVSWYQQTPGQGLQFLFEYFSETQRNKGNFPGRFSGRQFSNSRSEMNVSTLELGDSALYLCASSQESNQPQHFGDGTRLSIL.

CDR3 bases: TGTGCCAGCAGTTTGGGAGCTAATGAAAAACTGTTTTTT. Encoded protein: CASSLGANEKLFF. This chain links TRBV12-3 or TRBV12-4 with TRBJ1-4; unclear D gene. V lost 3 bases and J lost 3, with 5 bases in between. The CDR3 covers 13 residues.

The V call is TRBV7-2, the J call TRBJ2-7, with TRBD2 identical over 9 bases. Losses at the gene ends were 5 bases for V and 0 bases for J; bases not matched to a gene: 14. The CDR3 totals 18 residues. Germline V gives CDR1 SGHTA, CDR2 FQGNSA. The CDR3 reads CASSPRGGGAGGSYEQYF. CDR3 nucleotide sequence: TGTGCCAGCAGCCCCCGGGGGGGAGGAGCGGGGGGCTCCTACGAGCAGTACTTC.

The chain employs TRBV24-1 and TRBJ1-4; D gene uncertain. The germline CDR1 and CDR2 sequences are KGHDR and SFDVKD. V gave up 4 bases and J gave up 0 bases, with 5 bases separating them. This CDR3 has 14 amino acids. In DNA, the CDR3 is TGTGCCACCAGTGAGTCAGCAACTAATGAAAAACTGTTTTTT. This gives the protein CATSESATNEKLFF.

The chain joins TRBV15 to TRBJ2-1; the match to TRBD2 covers 10 bases. V trimming: 1 base; J trimming: 6 bases; junction bases outside the gene matches: 6. This CDR3 comprises 16 residues. CDR1 and CDR2 (germline): LNHNV, YYDKDF (reference sequence). The CDR3 bases are TGTGCCACCAGCAGAGGCCTAAGCGGGGGGGCCAATGAGCAGTTCTTC. Its protein product is CATSRGLSGGANEQFF.

This chain links TRBV19 with TRBJ2-5, with 9 bases lining up with TRBD1. V trimming: 6 bases; J trimming: 5 bases; junction bases outside the gene matches: 7. The CDR3 runs 14 residues. From germline, CDR1 is LNHDA and CDR2 SQIVND (reference sequence). As DNA, the CDR3 is TGTGCCAGTAGAAACTCCGGGACAGGGGAGACCCAGTACTTC. Translation: CASRNSGTGETQYF.

CDR3 coding DNA: TGTGCCAGTAGTGGACAGAGGAGCTCTGGAAACACCATATATTTT. Its translation is CASSGQRSSGNTIYF. The rearrangement joins TRBV19 to TRBJ1-3; the D gene is possibly TRBD1 (6 bases). Germline CDR1 is LNHDA and CDR2 is SQIVND (reference sequence). V was clipped by 5 bases and J by 0 bases, with 11 bases between them. The CDR3 has 15 amino acids.

The J gene is TRBJ2-1, the V gene TRBV5-4; 12 nucleotides line up with TRBD2. V lost 4 bases to trimming and J lost 9 bases; unmatched junction nucleotides: 8. CDR1 and CDR2 from the germline V gene are SGHNT and YYREEE (reference sequence). This CDR3 region has 15 residues. CDR3 coding DNA: TGTGCCAGCAGCCCAGCTAGCGGGGGGGCATTTGAGCAGTTCTTC. Translated, it gives CASSPASGGAFEQFF.

The gene calls are TRBV19 and TRBJ1-1, with D possibly TRBD1 on 5 matching bases. Germline V gene data show CDR1 as LNHDA and CDR2 as SQIVND (reference sequence). The CDR3 is 15 residues long. The V end was cut by 9 bases, the J end by 6 bases, with 23 bases between. The CDR3 protein is CASAPGLGWGAEAFF. CDR3 in DNA: TGTGCCAGCGCCCCGGGACTCGGATGGGGCGCTGAAGCTTTCTTT.

In this sample, this clone turned up a few times. The V call is TRBV29-1, the J call TRBJ1-1; D possibly corresponds to TRBD1 (5 bases). This CDR3 spans 12 amino acids. Germline CDR1 and CDR2: SQVTM and ANQGSEA. V lost 0 bases, J lost 10 bases, and 12 bases lay in between. CDR3 residues: CSVEDNSQGAFF. The CDR3 region has the DNA TGCAGCGTTGAAGATAATTCGCAGGGAGCTTTCTTT.

This chain links TRBV5-4 with TRBJ1-2; D may be TRBD1 (5 bases). V was cut by 3 bases and J by 3 bases, with 18 bases left in between. The length of the CDR3 is 16 residues. The germline V gene has CDR1 SGHNT and CDR2 YYREEE (reference sequence). The CDR3 is CASSWGRAGGDYGYTF. The CDR3 coding sequence is TGTGCCAGCAGCTGGGGGAGGGCAGGTGGCGACTATGGCTACACCTTC.

V and J are TRBV5-1 and TRBJ1-1, with TRBD1 matching over 8 bases. CDR1 and CDR2 from the germline V gene are SGHRS and YFSETQ. The CDR3 is 16 residues long. The J segment lost 0 bases and the V segment lost 0 bases, leaving 4 bases of the junction unmatched. CDR3 sequence: CASSLGTGSLNTEAFF. The CDR3 nucleotides read TGCGCCAGCAGCTTGGGGACAGGGTCCTTGAACACTGAAGCTTTCTTT.

The chain employs TRBV20-1 and TRBJ1-5, with D possibly matching TRBD1 (5 bases). The CDR3 runs to 11 residues. V was pared by 2 bases and J by 9 bases, with 8 bases between. From germline, CDR1 is DFQATT and CDR2 SNEGSKA (reference sequence). CDR3 DNA: TGCAGTGCTAGATCGGGGGTGCCCCAGCATTTT. This encodes CSARSGVPQHF.

The chain combines TRBV7-6 with TRBJ1-3, with TRBD1 matching 8 bases. Trimming removed 3 bases from V and 0 bases from J; junction bases left unmatched: 4. The CDR3 is 16 residues long. Germline V gene sequence: CDR1 SGHVS, CDR2 FNYEAQ. CDR3 loop: CASSFDRGYSGNTIYF. CDR3 DNA sequence: TGTGCCAGCAGCTTCGACAGGGGTTACTCTGGAAACACCATATATTTT.

The J gene is TRBJ2-5, the V gene TRBV5-1, with D tentatively TRBD1 (6 bases). Deletions cut 1 base from V and 4 bases from J, with 11 bases between. CDR3 size: 14 residues. Looked up from germline, CDR1 is SGHRS and CDR2 is YFSETQ. CDR3 bases: TGCGCCAGCAGCTTGACGATAGGGGGAGAGACCCAGTACTTC. Translating it yields CASSLTIGGETQYF.

The CDR3 region is CASSWGVGYSNQPQHF. The CDR3 DNA is TGTGCCAGCAGCTGGGGGGTGGGGTATAGCAATCAGCCCCAGCATTTT. This chain connects TRBV2 to TRBJ1-5; a weak D match, TRBD1 (5 bases). CDR1 and CDR2 from the germline V gene are SNHLY and FYNNEI. The CDR3 sequence is 16 residues long. V was cut by 6 bases and J by 0 bases, with 15 bases left in between.

This chain links TRBV3-1 (or the pseudogene TRBV3-2) with TRBJ2-1; 15 bases agree with TRBD2. V gave up 3 bases and J gave up 7 bases; unmatched junction bases: 4. Germline loops: CDR1 LGHDT, CDR2 YNNKEL (reference sequence). CDR3 length equals 16 residues. The CDR3 DNA is TGTGCCAGCAGCCAGAGGGGACTAGCGGGGGGTAATGAGCAGTTCTTC. This sequence encodes CASSQRGLAGGNEQFF.

The chain carries TRBV6-5 and TRBJ1-1; the D gene is possibly TRBD1 (6 bases). Germline CDR1 reads MNHEY; CDR2 reads SVGAGI. Trimming removed 0 bases at V and 4 bases at J, with 15 bases between. The CDR3 totals 16 residues. In DNA form, the CDR3 reads TGTGCCAGCAGTTACTCTCCAGGGGTGGTGAGCACTGAAGCTTTCTTT. Translating it yields CASSYSPGVVSTEAFF.

The chain recombines TRBV7-9 with TRBJ1-1; no clear D gene. CDR3 length: 14 amino acids. V lost 2 bases and J lost 1, with 8 bases in between. CDR1 is SEHNR and CDR2 is FQNEAQ in the germline V gene (reference sequence). CDR3 region: CASSLLTANTEAFF. CDR3 sequence (DNA): TGTGCCAGCAGCTTATTAACAGCGAACACTGAAGCTTTCTTT.

The J gene is TRBJ1-2, the V gene TRBV15; TRBD1 matches 8 bases. This CDR3 contains 14 residues. The germline CDR1 and CDR2 sequences are LNHNV and YYDKDF (reference sequence). Unmatched junction bases numbered 3, after V lost 1 base and J lost 5 bases. The DNA for the CDR3 is TGTGCCACCAGCAGAGTCGACAGGGGATATGGCTACACCTTC. This gives the protein CATSRVDRGYGYTF.